These T cell receptor beta chains were read from a single sample in a study of T cell responses to AZD1222 COVID-19 vaccine. Repertoires were generated with immunoSEQ multiplex PCR, while TCRdb's copy carries only in-frame clones and drops some. Of 95,000 to 120,000 clones listed, approximately 89% were seen once; the top ten hold less than 4%. The source material was peripheral blood, sampled on day 0 of MenACWY control vaccination. The source is an adult in good health. Each CDR3 is given with its conserved first and last residue. The order of the fields is V gene, J gene, D gene, clone size, CDR3 protein, CDR3 DNA. A D gene is named only where the DNA matches it firmly. Only some rows state a clone size, as once, few, many or a class for expanded clones.

V: TRBV7-2; J: TRBJ1-3; D: .; size: .; CDR3: CASSTWEGSGNTIYF; DNA: TGTGCCAGCAGCACGTGGGAGGGCTCTGGAAACACCATATATTTT
V: TRBV10-3; J: TRBJ2-1; D: .; size: .; CDR3: CAIRDRDAYNEQFF; DNA: TGTGCCATCAGGGACCGGGACGCTTACAATGAGCAGTTCTTC
V: TRBV4-2; J: TRBJ1-4; D: .; size: .; CDR3: CASSQDLTGVYEKLFF; DNA: TGTGCCAGCAGCCAAGATCTCACGGGGGTATATGAAAAACTGTTTTTT
V: TRBV19; J: TRBJ1-1; D: .; size: .; CDR3: CASSPTRNTEAFF; DNA: TGTGCCAGTAGCCCTACACGAAACACTGAAGCTTTCTTT
V: TRBV30; J: TRBJ1-6; D: .; size: .; CDR3: CAWSSGTSSYNSPLHF; DNA: TGTGCCTGGTCTTCAGGGACGAGCTCCTATAATTCACCCCTCCACTTT
V: TRBV3-1/TRBV3-2; J: TRBJ1-4; D: .; size: .; CDR3: CASSQVTATNEKLFF; DNA: TGTGCCAGCAGCCAAGTTACTGCAACTAATGAAAAACTGTTTTTT
V: TRBV5-3; J: TRBJ2-7; D: .; size: .; CDR3: CARSLGRDEQYF; DNA: TGTGCCAGAAGCTTGGGAAGGGACGAGCAGTACTTC
V: TRBV7-6; J: TRBJ2-3; D: TRBD2; size: .; CDR3: CASSSRLAGAPDTQYF; DNA: TGTGCCAGCAGCTCCCGACTAGCTGGGGCCCCAGATACGCAGTATTTT
V: TRBV30; J: TRBJ1-5; D: TRBD1; size: .; CDR3: CAWSPRGRPNQPQHF; DNA: TGTGCCTGGAGCCCCAGGGGGCGCCCCAATCAGCCCCAGCATTTT
V: TRBV3-1/TRBV3-2; J: TRBJ1-5; D: TRBD1; size: .; CDR3: CASSHGTGGPTGNQPQHF; DNA: TGTGCCAGCAGCCATGGGACAGGGGGACCAACGGGCAATCAGCCCCAGCATTTT
V: TRBV7-8; J: TRBJ1-5; D: .; size: few; CDR3: CASSFRGPRSNQPQHF; DNA: TGTGCCAGCAGTTTTAGGGGTCCAAGGAGCAATCAGCCCCAGCATTTT
V: TRBV5-6; J: TRBJ1-1; D: .; size: .; CDR3: CASSLTGVEAFF; DNA: TGTGCCAGCAGTTTGACAGGAGTTGAAGCTTTCTTT
V: TRBV7-2; J: TRBJ1-5; D: .; size: .; CDR3: CASSAEGGGYQPQHF; DNA: TGTGCCAGCAGCGCCGAGGGGGGGGGCTATCAGCCCCAGCATTTT
V: TRBV5-6; J: TRBJ2-1; D: .; size: once; CDR3: CASTQGPNEQFF; DNA: TGTGCCAGCACTCAGGGACCAAATGAGCAGTTCTTC
V: TRBV7-9; J: TRBJ2-3; D: .; size: .; CDR3: CASSWGGGPPDTQYF; DNA: TGTGCCAGCAGTTGGGGGGGCGGACCTCCAGATACGCAGTATTTT
V: TRBV6-6; J: TRBJ1-3; D: .; size: once; CDR3: CASGWESSGNTIYF; DNA: TGTGCCAGCGGGTGGGAGAGCTCTGGAAACACCATATATTTT
V: TRBV19; J: TRBJ2-1; D: .; size: .; CDR3: CASSPGSESYEQFF; DNA: TGTGCCAGTAGCCCTGGTAGTGAATCGTATGAGCAGTTCTTC
V: TRBV11-2; J: TRBJ2-1; D: TRBD2; size: .; CDR3: CASSLERGQDEQFF; DNA: TGTGCCAGCAGCTTGGAGCGGGGGCAGGATGAGCAGTTCTTC
V: TRBV6-4; J: TRBJ1-5; D: .; size: .; CDR3: CASSDETWYQPQHF; DNA: TGTGCCAGCAGTGACGAGACATGGTATCAGCCCCAGCATTTT
V: TRBV10-3; J: TRBJ1-5; D: .; size: .; CDR3: CAINSEGGGQPQHF; DNA: TGTGCCATAAACTCAGAGGGTGGGGGTCAGCCCCAGCATTTT
V: TRBV4-2; J: TRBJ2-7; D: TRBD2; size: .; CDR3: CASSQSGLAGSYEQYF; DNA: TGTGCCAGCAGCCAATCCGGACTAGCGGGCTCATACGAGCAGTACTTC
V: TRBV18; J: TRBJ1-3; D: TRBD1; size: .; CDR3: CASSSFSGGPGNTIYF; DNA: TGTGCCAGCTCATCGTTTTCAGGGGGGCCTGGAAACACCATATATTTT
V: TRBV4-3; J: TRBJ2-7; D: .; size: .; CDR3: CASSQVLGQNYEQYF; DNA: TGCGCCAGCAGCCAAGTACTAGGTCAGAACTACGAGCAGTACTTC
V: TRBV18; J: TRBJ1-1; D: TRBD1; size: .; CDR3: CASSPGQGSLLTEAFF; DNA: TGTGCCAGCTCACCAGGACAGGGGAGCTTGCTCACTGAAGCTTTCTTT
V: TRBV19; J: TRBJ1-2; D: .; size: .; CDR3: CASSVTDNYGYTF; DNA: TGTGCCAGTAGTGTGACAGATAACTATGGCTACACCTTC
V: TRBV9; J: TRBJ1-3; D: .; size: .; CDR3: CASSVNPGGNTIYF; DNA: TGTGCCAGCAGCGTAAACCCAGGGGGAAACACCATATATTTT
V: TRBV9; J: TRBJ1-4; D: TRBD1; size: .; CDR3: CASSADRWYSEKLFF; DNA: TGTGCCAGCAGCGCGGACAGGTGGTATTCTGAAAAACTGTTTTTT
V: TRBV27; J: TRBJ2-5; D: .; size: .; CDR3: CASSLTGLGTQYF; DNA: TGTGCCAGCAGTTTAACGGGGTTGGGGACCCAGTACTTC
V: TRBV10-3; J: TRBJ2-5; D: TRBD2; size: .; CDR3: CAISTSGGARETQYF; DNA: TGTGCCATCAGCACTAGCGGGGGGGCGAGGGAGACCCAGTACTTC
V: TRBV7-8; J: TRBJ2-6; D: .; size: .; CDR3: CASSLAQFTGANVLTF; DNA: TGTGCCAGCAGCTTAGCGCAGTTTACTGGGGCCAACGTCCTGACTTTC
V: TRBV30; J: TRBJ1-4; D: TRBD1; size: .; CDR3: CATNVQGVSNEKLFF; DNA: TGTGCCACTAACGTCCAGGGGGTCTCTAATGAAAAACTGTTTTTT
V: TRBV6-2/TRBV6-3; J: TRBJ2-3; D: .; size: .; CDR3: CASSTTPGGLADTQYF; DNA: TGTGCCAGCAGTACTACGCCGGGCGGGCTCGCAGATACGCAGTATTTT
V: TRBV6-5; J: TRBJ1-1; D: .; size: .; CDR3: CASKSQAMNTEAFF; DNA: TGTGCCAGCAAATCACAGGCAATGAACACTGAAGCTTTCTTT
V: TRBV5-1; J: TRBJ2-3; D: .; size: .; CDR3: CASSFGSVGTDTQYF; DNA: TGCGCCAGCAGCTTCGGGAGCGTGGGCACAGATACGCAGTATTTT
V: TRBV9; J: TRBJ1-2; D: TRBD1; size: .; CDR3: CASRGTGNGDLYGYTF; DNA: TGTGCCAGCAGGGGGACAGGGAATGGGGACCTCTATGGCTACACCTTC
V: TRBV18; J: TRBJ1-6; D: .; size: .; CDR3: CASRPDNSPLHF; DNA: TGTGCCAGCCGTCCAGATAATTCACCCCTCCACTTT
V: TRBV9; J: TRBJ2-1; D: .; size: .; CDR3: CASSNHNNEQFF; DNA: TGTGCCAGCAGTAACCATAACAATGAGCAGTTCTTC
V: TRBV28; J: TRBJ2-2; D: .; size: .; CDR3: CASSLRGPKGGTGELFF; DNA: TGTGCCAGCAGTCTTCGGGGGCCCAAGGGGGGGACCGGGGAGCTGTTTTTT
V: TRBV19; J: TRBJ2-7; D: TRBD1; size: .; CDR3: CASSSRAPGQGATYEQYF; DNA: TGTGCCAGTAGTTCCCGAGCCCCGGGACAGGGGGCTACCTACGAGCAGTACTTC
V: TRBV10-3; J: TRBJ1-2; D: TRBD1; size: .; CDR3: CAISVRGRANYGYTF; DNA: TGTGCCATCAGTGTAAGGGGGCGAGCTAACTATGGCTACACCTTC
V: TRBV4-2; J: TRBJ2-1; D: TRBD1; size: .; CDR3: CASSQDPGQGPYNEQFF; DNA: TGTGCCAGCAGCCAAGACCCGGGACAGGGACCCTACAATGAGCAGTTCTTC
V: TRBV7-6; J: TRBJ2-1; D: TRBD2; size: .; CDR3: CASSLIAGGNEQFF; DNA: TGTGCCAGCAGCTTAATCGCGGGAGGGAATGAGCAGTTCTTC